The 24 T cell receptor beta chains below come from one sample, sequenced in a study of cytomegalovirus exposure and HLA in healthy donors. Vbeta (60) and Jbeta (13) primers were used in the PCR. Assay: immunoSEQ multiplex PCR; the TCRdb copy retains only in-frame clones and omits some. The top ten clones hold around 13% of a sample with 95,000 to 110,000 clones, about 74% of them seen once. The specimen was PBMCs. The receptor set was obtained from a woman aged 40 to 50 in good health and CMV-seropositive.

The chain combines TRBV6-1 with TRBJ1-2; TRBD1 matches at 10 bases. This CDR3 spans 14 amino acids. The germline V gene encodes CDR1 MNHNS and CDR2 SASEGT. The trim removed 8 bases at V and 4 bases at J, leaving 7 bases unmatched. The CDR3: CASVRDRGSYGYTF. Written as DNA, the CDR3 is TGTGCCAGCGTCCGGGACAGGGGATCCTATGGCTACACCTTC.

This rearrangement joins TRBV4-1 to TRBJ1-1; perhaps TRBD1 as D (6 bases). The CDR3 is 15 residues long. Germline V lookup: CDR1 MGHRA, CDR2 YSYEKL. V lost 5 bases and J lost 2, with 15 bases in between. Written as DNA, the CDR3 is TGCGCCAGCAGCTTGACGGACAGTAGTAACACTGAAGCTTTCTTT. Its translation: CASSLTDSSNTEAFF.

The chain couples TRBV18 to TRBJ1-5; 8 bases are a match to TRBD1. Germline loops: CDR1 KGHSH, CDR2 LQKENI. J lost 1 base, V lost 3 bases, and 2 bases had no gene match. The CDR3 extends over 15 amino acids. Here the CDR3 DNA reads TGTGCCAGCTCACCGACAGGGGTGAGCAATCAGCCCCAGCATTTT. Protein: CASSPTGVSNQPQHF.

The J gene is TRBJ1-1, the V gene TRBV6-1, with D perhaps TRBD1 (6 bases). This CDR3 has 15 residues. Germline V CDR1 and CDR2: MNHNS, SASEGT. V lost 6 bases and J 9 bases, leaving 23 bases between the germline ends. The DNA of the CDR3 is TGTGCCAGCAGGCAGGGGAGCGACGGAACAGTTCAAGCTTTCTTT. Protein: CASRQGSDGTVQAFF.

The CDR3 spells CASSLGGTANTEAFF. CDR3 sequence (DNA): TGCGCCAGCAGCTTGGGAGGGACAGCTAACACTGAAGCTTTCTTT. The genes are TRBV5-1 and TRBJ1-1, with TRBD1 identical over 7 bases. The CDR3 length is 15 residues. Germline V gene data show CDR1 as SGHRS and CDR2 as YFSETQ. V lost 0 bases, J lost 2 bases, and 4 bases stayed unmatched.

The V and J genes are TRBV7-9 and TRBJ2-1; the match to TRBD2 covers 12 bases. CDR3 length: 14 amino acids. Unmatched junction bases numbered 2, after V lost 1 base and J lost 10 bases. Germline CDR1 SEHNR, CDR2 FQNEAQ (reference sequence). The CDR3 nucleotides read TGTGCCAGCAGCTTAGAGGGGACTAGCGGGGAGCAGTTCTTC. Protein product: CASSLEGTSGEQFF.

Points on this clone: This sample includes further DNA sequences coding for the same CDR3. This chain links TRBV5-6 with TRBJ2-1, with 7 bases identical to TRBD2. CDR3 size: 14 residues. J lost 6 bases, V lost 2 bases, and 5 bases had no gene match. The V gene's germline CDR1 is SGHDT and CDR2 YYEEEE. Here the CDR3 reads CASSLGGGSNEQFF. The CDR3 DNA follows: TGTGCCAGCAGCTTAGGAGGCGGGAGCAATGAGCAGTTCTTC. Supplemented by reference TRBV5-6 and TRBJ2-1, the full variable domain reads DAGVTQSPTHLIKTRGQQVTLRCSPKSGHDTVSWYQQALGQGPQFIFQYYEEEERQRGNFPDRFSGHQFPNYSSELNVNALLLGDSALYLCASSLGGGSNEQFFGPGTRLTVL.

The sample holds a few counts of this clone. As DNA, the CDR3 is TGTGCCAGCAGTGTGGACTTCTTTACCGGGGAGCTGTTTTTT. Translating gives CASSVDFFTGELFF. V and J are TRBV6-4 and TRBJ2-2, with a possible D match to TRBD2 (5 bases). The CDR3 extends over 14 amino acids. Germline lookup yields CDR1 MRHNA and CDR2 SNTAGT. Trimming removed 4 bases at V and 5 bases at J, with 11 bases between.

The chain combines TRBV5-1 with TRBJ1-4; perhaps TRBD1 as D (6 bases). Germline CDR1 SGHRS, CDR2 YFSETQ. V lost 4 bases and J 0 bases, leaving 10 bases between the germline ends. The CDR3 is 15 amino acids. CDR3 residues: CASSRRTATNEKLFF. CDR3 in DNA: TGCGCCAGCAGCAGACGGACAGCAACTAATGAAAAACTGTTTTTT.

The chain carries TRBV7-9 and TRBJ1-2, with a tentative D call TRBD1 (6 bases). CDR3 length: 16 amino acids. V was clipped by 5 bases and J by 0 bases, with 16 bases between them. The germline V gene has CDR1 SEHNR and CDR2 FQNEAQ (reference sequence). The CDR3 loop reads CASSPPNRVANYGYTF. CDR3 nucleotide sequence: TGTGCCAGCAGCCCCCCGAACAGGGTCGCTAACTATGGCTACACCTTC.

The chain uses TRBV10-3 and TRBJ1-1, with TRBD1 identical over 7 bases. Per the germline V gene, CDR1 is ENHRY and CDR2 is SYGVKD. Losses at the gene ends were 2 bases for V and 11 bases for J; bases not matched to a gene: 5. CDR3 length equals 12 residues. CDR3 nucleotide sequence: TGTGCCATCAGTGAGGCGACAGGGAAGGCTTTCTTT. This translates into CAISEATGKAFF.

This chain links TRBV9 with TRBJ1-6, with D tentatively TRBD1 (6 bases). The CDR3 sequence is 15 residues long. Germline loops: CDR1 SGDLS, CDR2 YYNGEE. Between the trimmed V and J ends, which lost 3 bases and 9 bases, there was a span of 16 bases. The CDR3 DNA reads as TGTGCCAGCAGCGGGCAGACAGGTGGGGCTTCACCCCTCCACTTT. Its protein is CASSGQTGGASPLHF.

This chain joins TRBV4-1 and TRBJ2-2; tentatively, D is TRBD2 (6 bases). V lost 1 base, J lost 3 bases, and 12 bases lay in between. Per the germline V gene, CDR1 is MGHRA and CDR2 is YSYEKL. The CDR3 spans 16 residues. The CDR3 bases are TGCGCCAGCAGCCAAGCTCGGGGGATGGACACCGGGGAGCTGTTTTTT. This translates into CASSQARGMDTGELFF.

This clone was observed once. The chain is built from TRBV5-8 and TRBJ2-1; 8 nucleotides agree with TRBD2. J lost 5 bases, V lost 0 bases, and 4 bases had no gene match. This CDR3 contains 15 residues. CDR1 is SGHTS, CDR2 YDEGEE, per germline. CDR3 region: CASSLEAGGNNEQFF. In nucleotides, the CDR3 is TGTGCCAGCAGCTTGGAGGCGGGGGGCAACAATGAGCAGTTCTTC.

V and J are TRBV5-4 and TRBJ2-5; the D gene is possibly TRBD2 (6 bases). CDR1 and CDR2 (germline): SGHNT, YYREEE (reference sequence). CDR3 length: 16 amino acids. The V end lost 4 bases, the J end lost 1 base, and 17 bases lay between the germline ends. Here the CDR3 DNA reads TGTGCCAGCAGCAAGGGATCGGGACTGGGCCAAGAGACCCAGTACTTC. It encodes CASSKGSGLGQETQYF.

V gene TRBV11-2 combines with J gene TRBJ1-2; D unresolved. The CDR3 totals 13 residues. CDR1 and CDR2 from the germline V gene are SGHAT and FQNNGV. Trimming removed 4 bases from V and 8 bases from J, with 14 bases in between. The CDR3 loop is CASSSSGAGGYTF. The CDR3 coding sequence is TGTGCCAGCAGCTCGTCCGGCGCGGGAGGCTACACCTTC. The whole variable domain, remainder taken from reference TRBV11-2 and TRBJ1-2, is EAGVAQSPRYKIIEKRQSVAFWCNPISGHATLYWYQQILGQGPKLLIQFQNNGVVDDSQLPKDRFSAERLKGVDSTLKIQPAKLEDSAVYLCASSSSGAGGYTFGSGTRLTVV.

The V call is TRBV7-2, the J call TRBJ1-1; 7 positions match TRBD1. The CDR3 is 14 residues long. V was clipped by 8 bases and J by 1 base; unmatched bases: 7. Per germline, CDR1 SGHTA and CDR2 FQGNSA. CDR3 region: CASARQGPNTEAFF. The CDR3 coding sequence is TGTGCCAGCGCAAGACAGGGCCCGAACACTGAAGCTTTCTTT.

This clone was picked up one time. This rearrangement joins TRBV6-5 to TRBJ1-2, with D unclear. V lost 6 bases and J 0 bases, leaving 14 bases between the germline ends. Germline assignment: CDR1 MNHEY and CDR2 SVGAGI. The CDR3 totals 15 residues. CDR3 sequence: CASRLSGPANYGYTF. DNA of the CDR3: TGTGCCAGCAGGTTAAGCGGCCCAGCTAACTATGGCTACACCTTC.

The chain couples TRBV5-1 to TRBJ1-2, with a tentative D call TRBD1 (5 bases). V was clipped by 0 bases and J by 6 bases, with 15 bases between them. The V gene's germline CDR1 is SGHRS and CDR2 YFSETQ. The CDR3 totals 15 residues. The CDR3 region has the DNA TGCGCCAGCAGCTTGGCCGTTAATGCGGGGGATGGCTACACCTTC. Its protein is CASSLAVNAGDGYTF.

This clone was observed once. The J gene is TRBJ2-7, the V gene TRBV7-6; D not certain. Germline CDR1 and CDR2: SGHVS and FNYEAQ. This CDR3 contains 15 residues. Deletions cut 1 base from V and 2 bases from J, with 12 bases between. The chain's CDR3 is CASSLGALRAYEQYF. In DNA form, the CDR3 reads TGTGCCAGCAGCTTAGGAGCACTACGGGCCTACGAGCAGTACTTC. Full variable domain (missing parts from reference TRBV7-6 and TRBJ2-7): GAGVSQSPRYKVTKRGQDVALRCDPISGHVSLYWYRQALGQGPEFLTYFNYEAQQDKSGLPNDRFSAERPEGSISTLTIQRTEQRDSAMYRCASSLGALRAYEQYFGPGTRLTVT.

The rearrangement links TRBV5-6 to TRBJ1-5; 9 nucleotides align to TRBD1. Germline V gene data show CDR1 as SGHDT and CDR2 as YYEEEE. The CDR3 loop spans 19 amino acids. V lost 4 bases and J lost 4; bases outside the gene matches: 18. The CDR3, as DNA: TGTGCCAGCAGCGTAAAGGGCGCCTGGGACAGGGCCCCGAATCAGCCCCAGCATTTT. Protein sequence: CASSVKGAWDRAPNQPQHF.

The chain joins TRBV5-1 to TRBJ2-3, with unresolved D. The CDR3 extends over 14 amino acids. Germline CDR1 SGHRS, CDR2 YFSETQ. Trimming took 4 bases from V and 2 from J, leaving 11 bases between them. Here the CDR3 reads CASSIGSNTDTQYF. CDR3 sequence (DNA): TGCGCCAGCAGCATCGGGTCGAACACAGATACGCAGTATTTT.

This chain links TRBV7-3 with TRBJ2-2; the D gene is possibly TRBD2 (6 bases). Germline V gives CDR1 SGHTA, CDR2 FQGTGA. The CDR3 sequence is 15 residues long. Trimming cost V 7 bases and J 2 bases, with 14 bases left between them. DNA for the CDR3: TGTGCCAGCACCGGCGGGGCAGCCAACACCGGGGAGCTGTTTTTT. As protein: CASTGGAANTGELFF.

The chain recombines TRBV6-6 with TRBJ2-1; D is possibly TRBD2 (6 bases). The CDR3 is 13 amino acids. Trimming left V 2 bases short and J 6 bases short, with 8 bases between. The V gene's germline CDR1 is MNHNY and CDR2 SVGAGI (reference sequence). CDR3 DNA sequence: TGTGCCAGCAGTTACGGGACTTTCAATGAGCAGTTCTTC. This sequence encodes CASSYGTFNEQFF.